The 17 T cell receptor beta chains presented below share a single source sample, sequenced in a study of blood T cells in healthy people across ages. Using a J-beta primer mix together with a sample-barcoded 5' primer, a second PCR was run for about 6 to 11 cycles. MiXCR, applied by TCRdb to the 5' RACE reads, yields one record per CDR3 protein. The data contain roughly 1.9 million distinct CDR3 sequences, more than 35% of them singletons. The sample taken for sequencing was blood. Source of these receptors: a human donor in good health.

The chain links TRBV6-1 to TRBJ2-1; tentative D call: TRBD1 (6 bases). Per the germline V gene, CDR1 is MNHNS and CDR2 is SASEGT. Deletions cut 9 bases from V and 9 bases from J, with 27 bases between. The CDR3 loop spans 16 amino acids. CDR3 loop: CARPRARDTSGGEQFF. CDR3 nucleotide sequence: TGTGCCAGACCTAGGGCCCGGGACACCTCAGGCGGTGAGCAGTTCTTC.

This chain links TRBV29-1 with TRBJ1-3; maybe TRBD1 (5 bases). V dropped 0 bases and J dropped 1 base, with 10 bases sitting between them. The CDR3 spans 15 residues. The germline V gene encodes CDR1 SQVTM and CDR2 ANQGSEA. The CDR3 DNA reads as TGCAGCGTTGAAGATCGAGGGGCGTCTGGAAACACCATATATTTT. Amino acids: CSVEDRGASGNTIYF.

This clonotype was counted between two and nine times. V and J are TRBV12-3 or TRBV12-4 and TRBJ2-7; possible D gene TRBD1, 5 bases. V dropped 3 bases and J dropped 6 bases, with 15 bases sitting between them. This CDR3 spans 14 amino acids. CDR3 in DNA: TGTGCCAGCAGTTTTGGTCAGGGTTTCCTCGAGCAGTACTTC. Protein product: CASSFGQGFLEQYF.

The rearrangement uses TRBV20-1 and TRBJ1-5, with D possibly matching TRBD1 (6 bases). Germline CDR1 reads DFQATT; CDR2 reads SNEGSKA (reference sequence). The V and J ends lost 7 bases and 7 bases respectively, with 17 bases between them. The CDR3 sequence is 13 residues long. DNA of the CDR3: TGCAGTGTCTTCCTACAGGGTGGGCAGCCCCAGCATTTT. This translates into CSVFLQGGQPQHF.

This rearrangement joins TRBV20-1 to TRBJ1-5; D gene ambiguous. V lost 3 bases, J lost 0 bases, and 6 bases lay in between. The CDR3 contains 13 residues. Germline lookup yields CDR1 DFQATT and CDR2 SNEGSKA (reference sequence). Written as DNA, the CDR3 is TGCAGTGCTAGGGTAGATAGCAATCAGCCCCAGCATTTT. Translated, it gives CSARVDSNQPQHF.

The sample holds many counts of this clonotype. This chain joins TRBV20-1 and TRBJ2-7, with a possible D match to TRBD1 (6 bases). V lost 0 bases to trimming and J lost 4 bases, with 10 bases between them. CDR1 and CDR2 (germline): DFQATT, SNEGSKA (reference sequence). The CDR3 runs 13 residues. This CDR3 is CSAREQGGYEQYF. CDR3 bases: TGCAGTGCTAGAGAACAGGGCGGATACGAGCAGTACTTC.

This clonotype was observed a few times. The rearrangement uses TRBV7-2 and TRBJ2-4; unclear D gene. The DNA end is a closer match to TRBJ2-7, so the J assignment may be wrong. This CDR3 comprises 15 residues. Germline lookup yields CDR1 SGHTA and CDR2 FQGNSA. The CDR3, as DNA: TGTGCCAGCAGCCCAAAGGCAAGCGAGGCCTACGAGCAGTACTTC. Translation gives CASSPKASEAYEQYF.

This rearrangement joins TRBV6-5 to TRBJ2-1; possibly TRBD1 or TRBD2 for D (5 bases each). V was pared by 4 bases and J by 0 bases, with 16 bases between. Germline CDR1 and CDR2: MNHEY and SVGAGI. CDR3 length: 17 residues. CDR3 loop: CASSLDLGTSSYNEQFF. DNA of the CDR3: TGTGCCAGCAGTTTAGATCTGGGGACGAGCTCCTACAATGAGCAGTTCTTC.

This clonotype has more than one count but fewer than ten. The V and J genes are TRBV27 and TRBJ2-7; 7 positions agree with TRBD1. This CDR3 spans 13 amino acids. J was trimmed by 2 bases and V by 5 bases; bases with no gene match: 3. The germline CDR1 and CDR2 sequences are MNHEY and SMNVEV (reference sequence). The CDR3 sequence is CASSHDRAYEQYF. DNA of the CDR3: TGTGCCAGCAGTCATGACAGGGCCTACGAGCAGTACTTC.

The V gene is TRBV7-9, the J gene TRBJ1-2; D is possibly TRBD1 (6 bases). The V and J ends lost 2 bases and 4 bases respectively, with 14 bases between them. The germline CDR1 and CDR2 sequences are SEHNR and FQNEAQ (reference sequence). This CDR3 region has 15 residues. This CDR3 reads CASSLTPRGSYGYTF. The DNA for the CDR3 is TGTGCCAGCAGCTTAACTCCGAGGGGGTCCTATGGCTACACCTTC.

This chain links TRBV5-1 with TRBJ2-3; no definite D call. V lost 2 bases and J lost 1, with 11 bases in between. CDR3 length: 15 amino acids. Germline lookup yields CDR1 SGHRS and CDR2 YFSETQ. The CDR3: CASSFQLRGTDTQYF. In DNA, the CDR3 is TGCGCCAGCAGCTTCCAACTTCGCGGCACAGATACGCAGTATTTT. Variable domain in full (rest from reference TRBV5-1 and TRBJ2-3): KAGVTQTPRYLIKTRGQQVTLSCSPISGHRSVSWYQQTPGQGLQFLFEYFSETQRNKGNFPGRFSGRQFSNSRSEMNVSTLELGDSALYLCASSFQLRGTDTQYFGPGTRLTVL.

This sequence joins TRBV5-6 and TRBJ2-3; possibly TRBD2 for D (6 bases). Germline CDR1 reads SGHDT; CDR2 reads YYEEEE. Trimming removed 4 bases from V and 2 bases from J, with 20 bases in between. This CDR3 comprises 17 residues. CDR3 residues: CASSLGTSGAYTDTQYF. CDR3 DNA sequence: TGTGCCAGCAGCCTCGGGACTTCCGGAGCCTACACAGATACGCAGTATTTT.

This clonotype was detected only a few times. CDR3 protein: CASRMGGSYNEQFF. The CDR3 DNA follows: TGTGCCAGCAGGATGGGGGGCTCCTACAATGAGCAGTTCTTC. The V gene is TRBV28, the J gene TRBJ2-1; a weak D match, TRBD2 (6 bases). This CDR3 has 14 amino acids. Per germline, CDR1 MDHEN and CDR2 SYDVKM. V dropped 6 bases and J dropped 0 bases, with 9 bases sitting between them. Filled out from reference TRBV28 and TRBJ2-1, the complete variable domain reads DVKVTQSSRYLVKRTGEKVFLECVQDMDHENMFWYRQDPGLGLRLIYFSYDVKMKEKGDIPEGYSVSREKKERFSLILESASTNQTSMYLCASRMGGSYNEQFFGPGTRLTVL.

The rearrangement joins TRBV7-9 to TRBJ2-3; 12 bases fit TRBD2. Germline CDR1 and CDR2: SEHNR and FQNEAQ (reference sequence). J was trimmed by 1 base and V by 6 bases; bases with no gene match: 8. This CDR3 comprises 17 residues. CDR3 in DNA: TGTGCCAGCAGGCTGCTAGCGGGGGGGCAAGGCACAGATACGCAGTATTTT. It translates to CASRLLAGGQGTDTQYF.

As regards this clonotype: This may arise from a read error, as a much more abundant clone is one base away. The chain combines TRBV7-2 with TRBJ2-7; TRBD2 might be the D (5 bases). The CDR3 spans 13 residues. CDR1 and CDR2 from the germline V gene are SGHTA and FQGNSA. Trimming removed 7 bases at V and 3 bases at J, with 13 bases between. Written as DNA, the CDR3 is TGTGCCAGCAACTTTCCCGGAGGCTACGAGCAGTACTTC. Translated, it gives CASNFPGGYEQYF.

This clonotype was counted between two and nine times. The chain has TRBV4-1 and TRBJ1-4; 9 positions match TRBD1. The V gene's germline CDR1 is MGHRA and CDR2 YSYEKL. The trim removed 0 bases at V and 6 bases at J, leaving 2 bases unmatched. This CDR3 spans 15 amino acids. CDR3 sequence: CASSQENRGHEKLFF. The CDR3 nucleotides read TGCGCCAGCAGCCAAGAAAACAGGGGGCATGAAAAACTGTTTTTT.

V is TRBV9 and J is TRBJ1-4, with D unresolved. The germline V gene has CDR1 SGDLS and CDR2 YYNGEE. The CDR3 sequence is 14 residues long. Trimming pared 3 bases from V and 8 bases from J, leaving 14 bases between. The CDR3 bases are TGTGCCAGCAGCGCGTACACGAGCGCGGAAAAACTGTTTTTT. Translation: CASSAYTSAEKLFF.